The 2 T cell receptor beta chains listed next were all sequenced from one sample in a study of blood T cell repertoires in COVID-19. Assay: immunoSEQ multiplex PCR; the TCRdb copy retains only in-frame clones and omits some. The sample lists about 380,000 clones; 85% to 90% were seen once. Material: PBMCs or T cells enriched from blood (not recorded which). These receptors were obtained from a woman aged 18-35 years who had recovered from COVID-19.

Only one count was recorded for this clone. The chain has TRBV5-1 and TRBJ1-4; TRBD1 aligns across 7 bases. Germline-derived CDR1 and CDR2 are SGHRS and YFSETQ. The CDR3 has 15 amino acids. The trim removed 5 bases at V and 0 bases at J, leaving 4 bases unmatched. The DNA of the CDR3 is TGCGCCAGCAGGATTCAGGGGGCAACTAATGAAAAACTGTTTTTT. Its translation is CASRIQGATNEKLFF.

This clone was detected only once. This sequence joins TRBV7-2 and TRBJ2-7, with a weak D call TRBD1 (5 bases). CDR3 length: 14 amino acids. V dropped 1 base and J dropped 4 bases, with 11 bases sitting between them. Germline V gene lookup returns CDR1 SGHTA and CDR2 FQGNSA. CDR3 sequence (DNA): TGTGCCAGCAGCTTAGTTACAAGGGGATACGAGCAGTACTTC. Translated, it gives CASSLVTRGYEQYF. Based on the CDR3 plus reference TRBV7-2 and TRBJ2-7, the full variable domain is GAGVSQSPSNKVTEKGKDVELRCDPISGHTALYWYRQSLGQGLEFLIYFQGNSAPDKSGLPSDRFSAERTGGSVSTLTIQRTQQEDSAVYLCASSLVTRGYEQYFGPGTRLTVT.